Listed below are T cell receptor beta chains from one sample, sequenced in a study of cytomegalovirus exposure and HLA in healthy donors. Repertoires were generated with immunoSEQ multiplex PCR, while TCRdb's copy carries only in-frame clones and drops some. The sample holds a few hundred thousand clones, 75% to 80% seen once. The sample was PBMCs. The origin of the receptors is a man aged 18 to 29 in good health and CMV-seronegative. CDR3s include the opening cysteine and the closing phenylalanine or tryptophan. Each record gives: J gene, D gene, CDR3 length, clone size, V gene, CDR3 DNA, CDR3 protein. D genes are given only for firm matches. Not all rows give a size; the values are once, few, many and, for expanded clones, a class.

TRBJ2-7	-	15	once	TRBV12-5	TGTGCTAGTGCCAAGCGGGGCAGGGGGCGGTACGAGCAGTACTTC	CASAKRGRGRYEQYF
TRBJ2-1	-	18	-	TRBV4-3	TGCGCCAGCAGCCAAAATCGGGCAGGGCCCGGAACCTACAATGAGCAGTTCTTC	CASSQNRAGPGTYNEQFF
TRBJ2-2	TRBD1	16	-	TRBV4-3	TGCGCCAGCAGCCAAGAACCCGGACAGGGTTCCGGGGAGCTGTTTTTT	CASSQEPGQGSGELFF
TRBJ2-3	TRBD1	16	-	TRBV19	TGTGCCAGTAGTATTCCCCCGGGACAGGGCACAGATACGCAGTATTTT	CASSIPPGQGTDTQYF
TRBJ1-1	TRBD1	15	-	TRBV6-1	TGTGCCAGCACCCAAGGGGACAGGGCGAACACTGAAGCTTTCTTT	CASTQGDRANTEAFF
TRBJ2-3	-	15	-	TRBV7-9	TGTGCCAGCAGCTTAGGCCCGGGGATCACAGATACGCAGTATTTT	CASSLGPGITDTQYF
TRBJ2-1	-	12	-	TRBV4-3	TGCGCCAGCAGCTACAATGGACAAGAGCAGTTCTTC	CASSYNGQEQFF
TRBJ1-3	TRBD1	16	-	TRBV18	TGTGCCAGCTCACCGGGACAGGGGCGCTCTGGAAACACCATATATTTT	CASSPGQGRSGNTIYF
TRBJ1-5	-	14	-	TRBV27	TGTGCCAGCAGGACAGGCTATAGCAATCAGCCCCAGCATTTT	CASRTGYSNQPQHF
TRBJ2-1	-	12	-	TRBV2	TGTGCCAGCAGTGAAGTTCGGGATGAGCAGTTCTTC	CASSEVRDEQFF
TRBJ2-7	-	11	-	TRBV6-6	TGTGCCGCCACAGGGAAAGGCGAGCAGTACTTC	CAATGKGEQYF
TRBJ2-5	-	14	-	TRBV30	TGTGCCTGGAGCCTATCAACAGGAGGGGAGACCCAGTACTTC	CAWSLSTGGETQYF
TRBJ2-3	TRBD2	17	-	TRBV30	TGTGCCTGGAGTGCCTCCCCATGGAGCGGGGGGGAGGATACGCAGTATTTT	CAWSASPWSGGEDTQYF
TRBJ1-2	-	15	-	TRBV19	TGTGCCAGTAGCCCAAACGGGATCTCTAACTATGGCTACACCTTC	CASSPNGISNYGYTF
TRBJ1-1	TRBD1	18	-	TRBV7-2	TGTGCCAGCAGCCCTAGATGGGGACAGGCAGTTATGAACACTGAAGCTTTCTTT	CASSPRWGQAVMNTEAFF
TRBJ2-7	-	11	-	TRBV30	TGTGCACTGGAGGAGGCCTACGAGCAGTACTTC	CALEEAYEQYF
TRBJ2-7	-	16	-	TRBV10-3	TGTGCCATCAGTGACTTGGACACCCCAGGAGCCTACGAGCAGTACTTC	CAISDLDTPGAYEQYF
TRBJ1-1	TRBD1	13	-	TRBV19	TGTGCCAGTAGTATCCCACAGGGGAACGAAGCTTTCTTT	CASSIPQGNEAFF
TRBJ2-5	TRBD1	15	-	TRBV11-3	TGTGCCAGCAGCTTAGTGGGACAGGTGGGAGAGACCCAGTACTTC	CASSLVGQVGETQYF
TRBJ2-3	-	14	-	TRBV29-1	TGCAGCGTTGTGAAGGGGCTGGGGACAGATACGCAGTATTTT	CSVVKGLGTDTQYF
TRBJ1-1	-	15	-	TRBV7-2	TGTGCCAGCAGCCCCCAGGCCGTACAGGGTGGGGGAGCTTTCTTT	CASSPQAVQGGGAFF
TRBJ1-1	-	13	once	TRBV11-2	TGTGCCAGCAGCTTGGGCAGAAACACTGAAGCTTTCTTT	CASSLGRNTEAFF
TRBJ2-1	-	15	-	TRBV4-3	TGCGCCAGCAGCCAAACCGGTGGTTCCTACAATGAGCAGTTCTTC	CASSQTGGSYNEQFF
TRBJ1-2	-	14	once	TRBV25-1	TGTGCCAGCAGTGATCGGTGGTCGCGGTATGGCTACACCTTC	CASSDRWSRYGYTF
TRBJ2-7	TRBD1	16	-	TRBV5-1	TGCGCCAGCAGCTTGGGGGCAGGGGGCGCCTCCTACGAGCAGTACTTC	CASSLGAGGASYEQYF
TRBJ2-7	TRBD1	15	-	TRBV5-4	TGTGCCAGCAGCTTACCCCCGGGACAGGGGTACGAGCAGTACTTC	CASSLPPGQGYEQYF
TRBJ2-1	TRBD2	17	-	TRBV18	TGTGCCAGCTCACCTAAGGCCACCGGACTAGCCTACAATGAGCAGTTCTTC	CASSPKATGLAYNEQFF
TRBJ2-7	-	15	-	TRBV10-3	TGTGCCATCAGTCCCCCCGCAGGGATTACCTACGAGCAGTACTTC	CAISPPAGITYEQYF
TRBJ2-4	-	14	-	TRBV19	TGTGCCAGTTCAGCAAATGCCAGGGGTGACATTCAGTACTTC	CASSANARGDIQYF
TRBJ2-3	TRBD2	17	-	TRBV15	TGTGCCACCAGCAGAGATCTAGCGGGAGATTTTGGTGATACGCAGTATTTT	CATSRDLAGDFGDTQYF
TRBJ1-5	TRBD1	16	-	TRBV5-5	TGTGCCAGCAGCCTCGGACAGGGGCTGAGCAATCAGCCCCAGCATTTT	CASSLGQGLSNQPQHF
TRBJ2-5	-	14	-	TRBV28	TGTGCCAGCAGTTTCCAAGCATTTCAAGAGACCCAGTACTTC	CASSFQAFQETQYF
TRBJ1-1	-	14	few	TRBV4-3	TGCGCCAGCAGCCAGTCGAAAACAAACACTGAAGCTTTCTTT	CASSQSKTNTEAFF
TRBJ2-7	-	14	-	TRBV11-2	TGTGCCAGCAGCTTACAAACAGCTATCTACGAGCAGTACTTC	CASSLQTAIYEQYF
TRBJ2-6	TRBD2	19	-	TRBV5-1	TGCGCCAGCAGCTTGTCGGCGGGACTAGCGGGAGCGGGGGCCAACGTCCTGACTTTC	CASSLSAGLAGAGANVLTF
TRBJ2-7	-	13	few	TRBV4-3	TGCGCCAGCAGCCAAACGGCAGGGCTCGAGCAGTACTTC	CASSQTAGLEQYF
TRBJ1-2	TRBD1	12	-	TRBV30	TGTGCCTGGAAGACAGGGGGCGGTGGCTACACCTTC	CAWKTGGGGYTF
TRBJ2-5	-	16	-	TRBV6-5	TGTGCCAGCAGTTACGAGAGCATGAGGGCGCGGGAGACCCAGTACTTC	CASSYESMRARETQYF
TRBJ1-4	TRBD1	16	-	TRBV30	TGTGCCTGGAGTGTAGGACAGGGGGCGACTAATGAAAAACTGTTTTTT	CAWSVGQGATNEKLFF
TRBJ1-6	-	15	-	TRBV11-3	TGTGCCAGCAGCTTAGTGGGCGCAGGGTATTCACCCCTCCACTTT	CASSLVGAGYSPLHF
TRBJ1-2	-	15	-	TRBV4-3	TGCGCCAGCAGCCAAGAGTACCGGGAGCGGGGTGGCTACACCTTC	CASSQEYRERGGYTF
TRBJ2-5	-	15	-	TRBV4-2	TGTGCCAGCAGCCTCACAACAGGGCGGCGGGAGACCCAGTACTTC	CASSLTTGRRETQYF
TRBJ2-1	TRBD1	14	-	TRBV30	TGTGCCGGGGGGGACAGGGGGCGGCTAAATGAGCAGTTCTTC	CAGGDRGRLNEQFF
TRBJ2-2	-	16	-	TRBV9	TGTGCCAGCAGCACAGGAACGGTGAATCCTACCGGGGAGCTGTTTTTT	CASSTGTVNPTGELFF
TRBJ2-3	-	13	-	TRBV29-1	TGCAGCGCCATAGATCTTAGCACAGATACGCAGTATTTT	CSAIDLSTDTQYF
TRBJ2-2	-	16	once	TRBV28	TGTGCCAGCAGTCCCGGGGACTGGGACCAATCCGGGGAGCTGTTTTTT	CASSPGDWDQSGELFF
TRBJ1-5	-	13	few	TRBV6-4	TGTGCCAGCAGTGAAACAGCAAATCAGCCCCAGCATTTT	CASSETANQPQHF
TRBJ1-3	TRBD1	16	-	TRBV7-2	TGTGCCAGCAGCTTAGGGACAGGGGCCTCTGGAAACACCATATATTTT	CASSLGTGASGNTIYF
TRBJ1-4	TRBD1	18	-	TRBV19	TGTGCCAGTAGCGACACCGGGACAGGGAGTCCGAGGAGTGAAAAACTGTTTTTT	CASSDTGTGSPRSEKLFF
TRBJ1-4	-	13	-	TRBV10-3	TGTGCCATCAGTGGACAGATGGATGAAAAACTGTTTTTT	CAISGQMDEKLFF
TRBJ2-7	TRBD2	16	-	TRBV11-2	TGTGCCAGCAGCCGGGGGGCTAGCGGGAATTTCTACGAGCAGTACTTC	CASSRGASGNFYEQYF
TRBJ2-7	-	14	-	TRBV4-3	TGCGCCAGCAGCCAAGGGACAGCTGCCTACGAGCAGTACTTC	CASSQGTAAYEQYF
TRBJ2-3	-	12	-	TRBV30	TGTGCCTGGGGGCCCAGCACAGATACGCAGTATTTT	CAWGPSTDTQYF
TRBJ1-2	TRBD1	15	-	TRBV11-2	TGTGCCAGCAGCTACCACGACAGGGTGGAGGATGGCTACACCTTC	CASSYHDRVEDGYTF
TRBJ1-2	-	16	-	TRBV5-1	TGCGCCAGCAGCTTGGAGGGTCAGGGGTCGACCTATGGCTACACCTTC	CASSLEGQGSTYGYTF
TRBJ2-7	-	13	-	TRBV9	TGTGCCAGCAGCGTCGGGACACCCTACGAGCAGTACTTC	CASSVGTPYEQYF
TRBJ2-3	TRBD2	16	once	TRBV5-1	TGCGCCAGCAGCTTGGATCGCGGGGGGAGCACAGATACGCAGTATTTT	CASSLDRGGSTDTQYF
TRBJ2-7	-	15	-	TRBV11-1	TGTGCCAGCAGCTTAGGGTCAGGGCCGCCCTACGAGCAGTACTTC	CASSLGSGPPYEQYF